This entry lists 18 T cell receptor beta chains sequenced from one sample in a study of cytomegalovirus exposure and HLA in healthy donors. The primer mix had 60 Vbeta and 13 Jbeta primers. Clones were sequenced by immunoSEQ multiplex PCR, and TCRdb holds only the in-frame ones, with some missing. The table has 95,000 to 150,000 clones, approximately 78% seen once. The specimen sequenced was PBMCs. Receptors were obtained from a man aged 25-45 years in good health and CMV-seropositive.

V gene TRBV30 combines with J gene TRBJ1-5, with D uncertain. Germline V CDR1 and CDR2: GTSNPN, SVGIG (reference sequence). V lost 2 bases, J lost 11 bases, and 16 bases lay in between. The CDR3 has 13 amino acids. The CDR3 spells CAWSPSTSLAQHF. The CDR3 nucleotides are TGTGCCTGGAGTCCCTCGACTTCTTTGGCCCAGCATTTT.

The V gene is TRBV9, the J gene TRBJ2-1, with TRBD2 identical over 10 bases. In germline, CDR1 is SGDLS, CDR2 YYNGEE. The CDR3 consists of 15 residues. J gave up 6 bases and V 0 bases, and 3 bases lay outside the gene matches. The CDR3: CASSVVAGGLNEQFF. The CDR3 DNA follows: TGTGCCAGCAGCGTAGTAGCGGGAGGCCTCAATGAGCAGTTCTTC. Supplemented by reference TRBV9 and TRBJ2-1, the full variable domain reads DSGVTQTPKHLITATGQRVTLRCSPRSGDLSVYWYQQSLDQGLQFLIQYYNGEERAKGNILERFSAQQFPDLHSELNLSSLELGDSALYFCASSVVAGGLNEQFFGPGTRLTVL.

The chain carries TRBV5-1 and TRBJ1-2; no clear D gene. From germline, CDR1 is SGHRS and CDR2 YFSETQ. V was pared by 4 bases and J by 2 bases, with 24 bases between. The CDR3 is made up of 18 amino acids. CDR3 protein: CASSVKTDIKLKNYGYTF. CDR3 DNA sequence: TGCGCCAGCAGCGTTAAAACAGACATCAAATTAAAAAACTATGGCTACACCTTC.

This chain uses TRBV7-2 with TRBJ1-1; possibly TRBD1 for D (6 bases). Germline V gene data show CDR1 as SGHTA and CDR2 as FQGNSA. The CDR3 length is 14 residues. Trimming cost V 2 bases and J 2 bases, with 9 bases left between them. In DNA, the CDR3 is TGTGCCAGCAGCTTAACAGGGACCAACACTGAAGCTTTCTTT. This codes for CASSLTGTNTEAFF.

The V and J genes are TRBV5-6 and TRBJ2-7; 7 bases match TRBD1. CDR3 length: 14 amino acids. With 1 base clipped from V and 5 bases from J, the junction kept 6 bases outside the gene matches. Germline CDR1 SGHDT, CDR2 YYEEEE. This CDR3 reads CASSLPQGWNEQYF. The CDR3, as DNA: TGTGCCAGCAGCTTGCCACAGGGGTGGAACGAGCAGTACTTC.

The chain combines TRBV29-1 with TRBJ1-2, with TRBD1 matching over 8 bases. J lost 7 bases, V lost 4 bases, and 2 bases had no gene match. The germline V gene encodes CDR1 SQVTM and CDR2 ANQGSEA. The CDR3 is made up of 11 amino acids. Written as DNA, the CDR3 is TGCAGCGTTGTAGACAGGGGTGGCTACACCTTC. Protein: CSVVDRGGYTF.

The rearrangement links TRBV27 to TRBJ2-7, with 7 nucleotides matching TRBD1. The CDR3 is made up of 16 amino acids. Germline V gives CDR1 MNHEY, CDR2 SMNVEV (reference sequence). Germline trimming cut 5 bases from V and 3 bases from J; bases unmatched to any gene: 13. In nucleotides, the CDR3 is TGTGCCAGCAGTCCGTGGCGACAGGGTCGGAACTACGAGCAGTACTTC. Protein sequence: CASSPWRQGRNYEQYF.

The chain couples TRBV4-2 to TRBJ1-1; possible D gene TRBD1, 6 bases. Per germline, CDR1 LGHNA and CDR2 YNFKEQ. The germline V and J ends were trimmed by 0 bases and 4 bases, with 12 bases remaining between them. This CDR3 has 15 residues. CDR3 amino acids: CASSQDRSRGTEAFF. The CDR3, as DNA: TGTGCCAGCAGCCAAGATAGGAGCAGGGGCACTGAAGCTTTCTTT.

The chain recombines TRBV5-4 with TRBJ2-5; TRBD1 is a possible D gene (5 bases). The germline V and J ends were trimmed by 0 bases and 0 bases, with 6 bases remaining between them. Germline-derived CDR1 and CDR2 are SGHNT and YYREEE (reference sequence). There are 14 residues in the CDR3. The CDR3 region is CASSLEGYQETQYF. The CDR3 bases are TGTGCCAGCAGCTTGGAGGGGTACCAAGAGACCCAGTACTTC.

With respect to this clone: Germline is not matched at one junction end, which may reflect a read error. This chain joins TRBV2 and TRBJ1-4; no firm D call. From germline, CDR1 is SNHLY and CDR2 FYNNEI. The CDR3 has 13 amino acids. In DNA form, the CDR3 reads TGTGCCAGCAGTGACGAAACTAACGAAAAACTGTTTTTT. This translates into CASSDETNEKLFF.

For the CDR3, the DNA is TGTGCCACGGCCCTGAGGGGGGGCGCTGGGGCCAACGTCCTGACTTTC. It yields the protein CATALRGGAGANVLTF. The rearrangement uses TRBV10-3 and TRBJ2-6, with a possible D match to TRBD2 (7 bases). With 10 bases removed from V and 2 bases from J, the gap between germline ends came to 18 bases. CDR1 and CDR2 from the germline V gene are ENHRY and SYGVKD. The CDR3 spans 16 residues.

The V call is TRBV6-5, the J call TRBJ2-7, with a tentative D call TRBD2 (7 bases). Germline assignment: CDR1 MNHEY and CDR2 SVGAGI. The germline V and J ends were trimmed by 2 bases and 4 bases, with 18 bases remaining between them. The CDR3 is made up of 16 amino acids. CDR3 protein: CASSYLVSGRGYEQYF. CDR3 nucleotide sequence: TGTGCCAGCAGTTACCTCGTCTCGGGGAGGGGGTACGAGCAGTACTTC.

The chain combines TRBV14 with TRBJ1-2; no reliable D call. The CDR3 totals 12 residues. Between the trimmed V and J ends, which lost 2 bases and 4 bases, there was a span of 5 bases. Germline CDR1 and CDR2: SGHDN and FVKESK. For the CDR3, the DNA is TGTGCCAGCAGCCAACTCGGCTATGGCTACACCTTC. It yields the protein CASSQLGYGYTF.

The chain links TRBV25-1 to TRBJ1-2; 9 nucleotides line up with TRBD1. Looked up from germline, CDR1 is MGHDK and CDR2 is SYGVNS. V lost 4 bases, J lost 7 bases, and 4 bases stayed unmatched. The CDR3 sequence is 13 residues long. The CDR3 DNA sequence: TGTGCCAGCAGTGCACAGGGGGCCTTTGGCTACACCTTC. It codes for CASSAQGAFGYTF.

The V gene is TRBV7-9, the J gene TRBJ1-1; a possible D gene is TRBD1 (6 bases). With 5 bases removed from V and 1 base from J, the gap between germline ends came to 17 bases. CDR1 SEHNR and CDR2 FQNEAQ come from the germline V gene (reference sequence). This CDR3 region has 16 residues. CDR3 protein: CASSPRLAGANTEAFF. In DNA, the CDR3 is TGTGCCAGCAGCCCGAGATTAGCGGGGGCGAACACTGAAGCTTTCTTT.

This clone was observed once. This chain links TRBV28 with TRBJ2-7; 8 bases are a match to TRBD1. The CDR3 runs 14 residues. V shed 3 bases, J shed 6 bases, and the junction held 7 bases outside the gene matches. Germline V CDR1 and CDR2: MDHEN, SYDVKM. Written as DNA, the CDR3 is TGTGCCAGCAGTTTGCCAGGGGGCATTGGCGAGCAGTACTTC. Translated, it gives CASSLPGGIGEQYF.

There are a few counts of this clone. V and J are TRBV2 and TRBJ1-5, with D perhaps matching TRBD1 (6 bases). V was shortened by 4 bases and J by 5 bases, with 12 bases between the two germline ends. The CDR3 sequence is 14 residues long. CDR1 SNHLY and CDR2 FYNNEI come from the germline V gene. CDR3 sequence: CASSARHRDQPQHF. CDR3 DNA: TGTGCCAGCAGTGCAAGGCACAGGGATCAGCCCCAGCATTTT.

The rearrangement uses TRBV29-1 and TRBJ2-5; TRBD2 aligns across 12 bases. The closer fit of TRBJ2-7 to the DNA end suggests the J call may be wrong. This CDR3 contains 14 residues. Per germline, CDR1 SQVTM and CDR2 ANQGSEA. The CDR3 DNA is TGCAGCGTGGAGACTAGCGGGAGTTTTTACGAGCAGTACTTC. It specifies CSVETSGSFYEQYF.